One sample yielded the 27 T cell receptor beta chains listed below, sequenced in a study of glioma-infiltrating T cells. TCR alpha and beta CDR3 regions were amplified from RNA using iRepertoire nested multiplex PCR. TCRdb re-called the multiplex PCR reads with MiXCR, one entry per CDR3 protein. The data show about 200,000 distinct CDR3 sequences, approximately 30% seen once. The sequenced sample consisted of glioma tissue, nonneoplastic brain tissue, or PBMCs (not recorded which). The receptors were gathered from a human donor with low-grade glioma or glioblastoma, undergoing nonglioma brain surgery, or in good health (not recorded which).

In its sample, this clonotype was seen many times. This chain joins TRBV7-2 and TRBJ2-3; 9 positions agree with TRBD2. The CDR3 is made up of 16 amino acids. Germline assignment: CDR1 SGHTA and CDR2 FQGNSA. V lost 1 base and J lost 8; bases outside the gene matches: 10. Here the CDR3 reads CASSLDGGRAGPTQYF. As DNA, the CDR3 is TGTGCCAGCAGCTTAGACGGCGGGAGGGCCGGGCCTACGCAGTATTTT.

This clonotype was picked up many times. The rearrangement uses TRBV7-2 and TRBJ2-5; possible D gene TRBD1, 6 bases. Trimming removed 0 bases at V and 0 bases at J, with 8 bases between. The CDR3 is 15 residues long. The germline V gene encodes CDR1 SGHTA and CDR2 FQGNSA. This CDR3 reads CASSLAGTYQETQYF. CDR3 nucleotides: TGTGCCAGCAGCTTAGCCGGGACATACCAAGAGACCCAGTACTTC.

This clonotype was counted at least ten times. An end of the junction differs from the germline gene, which may be a read error. J is TRBJ2-3 and V is TRBV6-2 or TRBV6-3, with D tentatively TRBD2 (6 bases). Germline CDR1 reads MNHEY; CDR2 reads SVGEGT. The CDR3 sequence is 12 residues long. The CDR3 sequence: CYGDLAADTQYF. CDR3 DNA: TGCTACGGGGACTTAGCCGCAGATACGCAGTATTTT.

Details on this clonotype: A much larger clone differs from this one at a single base, so this may be a read error. This sequence joins TRBV11-2 and TRBJ2-3, with 8 bases aligning to TRBD1. The CDR3 consists of 17 residues. Trimming took 3 bases from V and 3 from J; bases not matched to a gene: 11. Germline V lookup: CDR1 SGHAT, CDR2 FQNNGV. CDR3 amino acids: CASSLGTAHRGTDTQYF. The CDR3 DNA follows: TGTGCCAGCAGCTTGGGGACAGCCCACAGGGGGACAGATACGCAGTATTTT.

V and J are TRBV20-1 and TRBJ2-1, with 9 bases that match TRBD2. Germline V lookup: CDR1 DFQATT, CDR2 SNEGSKA (reference sequence). The length of the CDR3 is 15 residues. After removal of 2 bases from V and 5 bases from J, the junction contained 7 bases not matched to a gene. In nucleotides, the CDR3 is TGCAGTGCTAGACCGGGCCTAGCGGGACACAATGAGCAGTTCTTC. Amino acids: CSARPGLAGHNEQFF.

This clonotype was recorded at least ten times. The CDR3 nucleotides read TGTGCCAGCAGTTTACGGCAGGGCAATCAGCCCCAGCATTTT. This sequence encodes CASSLRQGNQPQHF. The genes are TRBV27 and TRBJ1-5; unclear D gene. Per germline, CDR1 MNHEY and CDR2 SMNVEV (reference sequence). CDR3 length equals 14 residues. Deletions cut 2 bases from V and 2 bases from J, with 7 bases between.

This clonotype is a singleton in its sample. Because the CDR3 is missing its conserved closing phenylalanine or tryptophan, this is likely a read error. CDR3 sequence reads: CASSEAWTGPPYNEQFS. For the CDR3, the DNA is TGTGCCAGCAGTGAAGCCTGGACGGGGCCCCCCTACAATGAGCAGTTCTCC. The chain is built from TRBV2 and TRBJ2-1; D tentatively fits TRBD1 or TRBD2 (5 bases each). In germline, CDR1 is SNHLY, CDR2 FYNNEI. The CDR3 runs to 17 residues. V was shortened by 0 bases and J by 2 bases, with 14 bases between the two germline ends.

This clonotype was found a few times. The genes are TRBV29-1 and TRBJ2-5; D uncertain. There are 11 residues in the CDR3. Germline V gives CDR1 SQVTM, CDR2 ANQGSEA. The V end was cut by 3 bases, the J end by 5 bases, with 7 bases between. DNA of the CDR3: TGCAGCGTTGACCTGATTGAGACCCAGTACTTC. It translates to CSVDLIETQYF.

This clonotype has just a few counts. Since a much larger clone is just one base distant, this may be a read error. The V call is TRBV20-1, the J call TRBJ2-1, with unresolved D. Germline values: CDR1 DFQATT, CDR2 SNEGSKA (reference sequence). Trimming took 5 bases from V and 10 from J, leaving 18 bases between them. The CDR3 runs 13 residues. The CDR3 nucleotides are TGCAGTGCTTATACAGTAAGCTCCTACGAGCAGTTCTTC. This gives the protein CSAYTVSSYEQFF.

This chain joins TRBV7-3 and TRBJ2-1; 7 positions agree with TRBD2. J was trimmed by 7 bases and V by 2 bases; bases with no gene match: 26. Germline assignment: CDR1 SGHTA and CDR2 FQGTGA. The CDR3 is 21 residues long. The CDR3 loop is CASSLGAVPGPAGRVWNEQFF. The CDR3 DNA reads TGTGCCAGCAGCTTAGGGGCCGTCCCGGGACCAGCGGGGAGAGTCTGGAATGAGCAGTTCTTC.

As regards this clonotype: A much larger clone lies a single base off, so this may be a read error. CDR3 residues: CASSQRLAGGPEQYF. In DNA form, the CDR3 reads TGTGCCAGCAGTCAACGACTAGCGGGAGGGCCCGAGCAGTACTTC. V is TRBV6-1 and J is TRBJ2-7; 14 bases map to TRBD2. V trimming: 5 bases; J trimming: 6 bases; junction bases outside the gene matches: 6. Looked up from germline, CDR1 is MNHNS and CDR2 is SASEGT. CDR3 size: 15 residues.

This clonotype was detected ten times or more. The DNA of the CDR3 is TGTGCCAGCAGCGGGTCCTACGAGCAGTACTTC. It codes for CASSGSYEQYF. The chain uses TRBV28 and TRBJ2-7; D is ambiguous. CDR1 and CDR2 from the germline V gene are MDHEN and SYDVKM. V was trimmed by 6 bases and J by 1 base, leaving 4 bases between them. CDR3 length: 11 residues.

This clonotype came up many times. The chain carries TRBV3-1 and TRBJ1-2; no definite D call. V dropped 2 bases and J dropped 8 bases, with 12 bases sitting between them. CDR3 length: 13 amino acids. From germline, CDR1 is LGHDT and CDR2 YNNKEL (reference sequence). Here the CDR3 reads CASSQTTERGYTF. The CDR3 nucleotides are TGTGCCAGCAGCCAAACCACTGAACGAGGCTACACCTTC.

Turning to this clonotype: The junction shows a germline mismatch at one end, possibly a read error. The chain carries TRBV18 and TRBJ2-7; D gene ambiguous. This CDR3 contains 16 residues. The germline V gene has CDR1 KGHSH and CDR2 LQKENI. The CDR3 sequence is CASSPNVAASSHEQYF. In DNA, the CDR3 is TGTGCCAGCTCACCAAACGTCGCAGCATCCTCCCACGAGCAGTACTTC.

This clonotype was seen more than once but under ten times. This chain connects TRBV11-2 to TRBJ1-1; D remains ambiguous. In germline, CDR1 is SGHAT, CDR2 FQNNGV. Trimming stripped 1 base from V and 3 bases from J, with 9 bases between. The CDR3 has 14 amino acids. The CDR3 loop reads CASSLAGLHTEAFF. CDR3 sequence (DNA): TGTGCCAGCAGCTTAGCTGGCTTGCACACTGAAGCTTTCTTT.

Turning to this clonotype: This could be a read error, since a much larger clone is one nucleotide away. CDR3 DNA sequence: TGCAGGGTTGTATTTAGTGACAGTAATCAGCCCCAGCATTTT. Amino acids: CRVVFSDSNQPQHF. This chain uses TRBV29-1 with TRBJ1-5, with D perhaps TRBD1 (5 bases). CDR3 length equals 14 residues. CDR1 and CDR2 from the germline V gene are SQVTM and ANQGSEA.

This clonotype has a count of ten or more. The rearrangement joins TRBV28 to TRBJ2-5, with TRBD2 as a possible D gene (6 bases). The CDR3 loop spans 12 amino acids. Trimming took off 2 bases at V and 14 bases at J, with 15 bases between the two ends. The germline V gene has CDR1 MDHEN and CDR2 SYDVKM. Here the CDR3 DNA reads TGTGCCAGCAGTTTAGATGGGACTTCACTTTACTTC. Its protein product is CASSLDGTSLYF. The full variable domain, completed using reference TRBV28 and TRBJ2-5, is DVKVTQSSRYLVKRTGEKVFLECVQDMDHENMFWYRQDPGLGLRLIYFSYDVKMKEKGDIPEGYSVSREKKERFSLILESASTNQTSMYLCASSLDGTSLYFGPGTRLLVL.

Concerning this clonotype itself: This may arise from a read error, as a much more abundant clone is one base away. The V gene is TRBV28, the J gene TRBJ2-7; D is ambiguous. The CDR3 sequence is 13 residues long. Germline lookup yields CDR1 MDHEN and CDR2 SYDVKM. Here the CDR3 DNA reads TGTGACAGCAGTCTGGTCCGTTCCTACGAGCAGTACTTC. Translating gives CDSSLVRSYEQYF.

This clonotype has at least ten counts. The genes are TRBV3-1 and TRBJ2-7; maybe TRBD2 (5 bases). Trimming took off 0 bases at V and 0 bases at J, with 9 bases between the two ends. The CDR3 totals 15 residues. Germline V gene lookup returns CDR1 LGHDT and CDR2 YNNKEL (reference sequence). The CDR3 DNA is TGTGCCAGCAGCCAAGAACCAGCGGTCTCCTACGAGCAGTACTTC. Residues: CASSQEPAVSYEQYF.

This clonotype was seen many times. The chain has TRBV20-1 and TRBJ2-7; 9 bases line up with TRBD2. Germline assignment: CDR1 DFQATT and CDR2 SNEGSKA (reference sequence). Trimming removed 0 bases from V and 9 bases from J; junction bases left unmatched: 15. CDR3 length: 16 amino acids. CDR3 residues: CSARDRGLAALRGQYF. DNA for the CDR3: TGCAGTGCTAGAGATAGGGGACTAGCAGCCCTACGAGGGCAGTACTTC.

This sequence joins TRBV9 and TRBJ2-3; 11 positions match TRBD2. This CDR3 has 18 amino acids. Germline V gene sequence: CDR1 SGDLS, CDR2 YYNGEE. The V gene end was trimmed by 0 bases and the J gene end by 0 bases; junction bases not matched to a gene: 6. The CDR3 loop reads CASSVGGLAGFSTDTQYF. Written as DNA, the CDR3 is TGTGCCAGCAGCGTAGGTGGACTAGCGGGTTTCAGCACAGATACGCAGTATTTT.

This clonotype was counted between two and nine times. This chain connects TRBV29-1 to TRBJ2-7; unclear D gene. V was cut by 4 bases and J by 1 base, with 8 bases left in between. The germline V gene has CDR1 SQVTM and CDR2 ANQGSEA. CDR3 length equals 12 residues. The CDR3 DNA is TGCAGCGTTGGGACGGATTCCTACGAGCAGTACTTC. Translating it yields CSVGTDSYEQYF.

In regard to this clonotype: A much larger clonotype is one base distant, so this may be a read error. The rearrangement uses TRBV2 and TRBJ2-3; a weak D match, TRBD1 (5 bases). Trimming left V 2 bases short and J 5 bases short, with 11 bases between. CDR3 length: 14 residues. Germline CDR1 reads SNHLY; CDR2 reads FYNNEI. This chain's CDR3 is CASSEWQGKDTQYF. The DNA for the CDR3 is TGTGCCAGCAGTGAATGGCAGGGCAAAGATACGCAGTATTTT.

Details on this clonotype: The CDR3 does not close with the conserved phenylalanine or tryptophan, likely indicating a read error. V and J are TRBV14 and TRBJ1-1; no reliable D call. The CDR3 contains 15 residues. The germline CDR1 and CDR2 sequences are SGHDN and FVKESK. The CDR3 DNA reads as TGTGCCAGCAGCCAAGTTCAGGAGCTGAACACTAAAGCTTTCCTT. It encodes CASSQVQELNTKAFL.

Points on this clonotype: Given a much more abundant clone one base away, this may be a read error. This chain uses TRBV6-1 with TRBJ1-3, with a tentative D call TRBD1 (5 bases). This CDR3 is built from 18 residues. Germline V gene sequence: CDR1 MNHNS, CDR2 SASEGT. The CDR3 sequence: CASSPPTLGTSAGNIIYF. DNA for the CDR3: TGTGCCAGCTCACCACCGACCCTTGGGACGTCGGCAGGAAACATCATATATTTT.

In its sample, this clonotype was seen many times. The V call is TRBV11-2, the J call TRBJ1-1; perhaps TRBD1 as D (5 bases). Trimming stripped 1 base from V and 0 bases from J, with 15 bases between. CDR1 and CDR2 (germline): SGHAT, FQNNGV. There are 17 residues in the CDR3. CDR3: CASSLGSWDGLNTEAFF. The DNA of the CDR3 is TGTGCCAGCAGCTTAGGAAGCTGGGACGGGTTGAACACTGAAGCTTTCTTT.

This clonotype was observed many times. The chain carries TRBV11-2 and TRBJ2-1, with 8 bases lining up with TRBD1. The germline V gene encodes CDR1 SGHAT and CDR2 FQNNGV. This CDR3 comprises 15 residues. Trimming removed 1 base from V and 1 base from J; junction bases left unmatched: 0. This CDR3 is CASSLGTGSYNEQFF. CDR3 DNA sequence: TGTGCCAGCAGCTTAGGGACAGGGTCCTACAATGAGCAGTTCTTC.